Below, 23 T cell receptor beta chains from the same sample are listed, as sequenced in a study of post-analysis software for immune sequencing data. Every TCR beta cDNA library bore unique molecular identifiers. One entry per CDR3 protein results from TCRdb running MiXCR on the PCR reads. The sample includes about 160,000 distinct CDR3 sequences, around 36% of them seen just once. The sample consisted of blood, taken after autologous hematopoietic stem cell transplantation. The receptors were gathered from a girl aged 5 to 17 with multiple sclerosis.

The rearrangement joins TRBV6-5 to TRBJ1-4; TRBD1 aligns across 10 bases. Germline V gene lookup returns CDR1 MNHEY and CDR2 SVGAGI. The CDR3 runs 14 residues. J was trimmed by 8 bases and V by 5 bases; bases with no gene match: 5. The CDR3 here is CASSPTGGREKLFF. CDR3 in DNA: TGTGCCAGCAGTCCGACAGGGGGCAGGGAAAAACTGTTTTTT.

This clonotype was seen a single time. DNA for the CDR3: TGCAGTGCTAGAGATCCGGCGACCTCTCCCAATGAGCAGTTCTTC. This translates into CSARDPATSPNEQFF. The V call is TRBV20-1, the J call TRBJ2-1; the D is unclear. This CDR3 is 15 amino acids long. Trimming shortened V by 0 bases and J by 6 bases, and 15 bases separated the two germline ends. Germline V gives CDR1 DFQATT, CDR2 SNEGSKA (reference sequence).

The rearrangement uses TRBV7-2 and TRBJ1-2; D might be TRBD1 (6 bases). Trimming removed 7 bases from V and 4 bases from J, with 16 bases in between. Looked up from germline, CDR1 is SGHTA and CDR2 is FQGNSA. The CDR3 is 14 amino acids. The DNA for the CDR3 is TGTGCCAGCATCGCCGGCGGGGGGCCCTATGGCTACACCTTC. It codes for CASIAGGGPYGYTF.

The CDR3 DNA reads as TGTGCCTGGAGTGTTCGGGGCCTACCAAGGGATCAGCCCCAGCATTTT. Protein product: CAWSVRGLPRDQPQHF. The rearrangement joins TRBV30 to TRBJ1-5; a weak D match, TRBD1 (5 bases). Trimming pared 0 bases from V and 5 bases from J, leaving 17 bases between. Germline CDR1 and CDR2: GTSNPN and SVGIG (reference sequence). CDR3 length equals 16 residues.

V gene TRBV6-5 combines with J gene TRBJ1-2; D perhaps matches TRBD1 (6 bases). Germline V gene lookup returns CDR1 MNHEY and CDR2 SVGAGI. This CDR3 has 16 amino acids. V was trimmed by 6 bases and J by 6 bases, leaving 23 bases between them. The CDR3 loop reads CASRNTRGPGQDGYTF. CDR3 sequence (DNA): TGTGCCAGCAGAAACACCAGGGGACCTGGGCAGGATGGCTACACCTTC.

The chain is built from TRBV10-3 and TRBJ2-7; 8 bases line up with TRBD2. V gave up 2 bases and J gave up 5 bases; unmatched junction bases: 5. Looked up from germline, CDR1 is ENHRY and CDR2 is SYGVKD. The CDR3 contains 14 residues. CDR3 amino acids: CAISESGSPHEQYF. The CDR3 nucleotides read TGTGCCATCAGTGAGAGCGGGAGTCCCCACGAGCAGTACTTC.

The CDR3 DNA sequence: TGCAGTGCTGGGAAAAGGGGGCGATATCAGCCCCAGCATTTT. Protein sequence: CSAGKRGRYQPQHF. This chain links TRBV20-1 with TRBJ1-5; 7 nucleotides line up with TRBD1. The CDR3 contains 14 residues. V shed 5 bases and J 5 bases; nucleotides not matched to a gene: 9. Germline V CDR1 and CDR2: DFQATT, SNEGSKA (reference sequence).

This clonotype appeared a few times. The CDR3 loop reads CASSPGGGRNYGYTF. CDR3 sequence (DNA): TGCGCCAGCAGCCCCGGAGGGGGAAGGAACTATGGCTACACCTTC. The chain carries TRBV5-1 and TRBJ1-2; possible D gene TRBD1, 6 bases. V lost 4 bases and J lost 2, with 15 bases in between. The CDR3 length is 15 residues. Germline loops: CDR1 SGHRS, CDR2 YFSETQ.

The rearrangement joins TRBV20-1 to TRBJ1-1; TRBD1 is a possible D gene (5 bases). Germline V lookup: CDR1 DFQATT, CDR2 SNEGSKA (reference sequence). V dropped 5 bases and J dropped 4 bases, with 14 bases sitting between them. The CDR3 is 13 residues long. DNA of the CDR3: TGCAGTGCTGGCGCCGGGGGTAGCACTGAAGCTTTCTTT. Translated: CSAGAGGSTEAFF.

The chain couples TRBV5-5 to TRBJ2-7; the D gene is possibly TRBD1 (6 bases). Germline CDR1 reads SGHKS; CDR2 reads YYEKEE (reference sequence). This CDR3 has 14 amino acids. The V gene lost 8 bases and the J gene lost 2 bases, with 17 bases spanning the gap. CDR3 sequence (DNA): TGTGCCAGGGGACACACGATTAAGACCTACGAGCAGTACTTC. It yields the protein CARGHTIKTYEQYF.

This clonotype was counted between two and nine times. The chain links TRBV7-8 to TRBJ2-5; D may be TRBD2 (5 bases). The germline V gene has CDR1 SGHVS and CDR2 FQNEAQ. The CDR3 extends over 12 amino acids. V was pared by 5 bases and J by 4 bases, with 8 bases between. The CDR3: CASSRSGETQYF. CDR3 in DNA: TGTGCCAGCAGCCGAAGCGGAGAGACCCAGTACTTC.

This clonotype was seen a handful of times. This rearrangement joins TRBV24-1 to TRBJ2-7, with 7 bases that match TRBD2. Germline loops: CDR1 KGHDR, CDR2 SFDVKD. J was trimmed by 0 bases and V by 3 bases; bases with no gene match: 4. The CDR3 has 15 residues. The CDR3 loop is CATSDGGRGSYEQYF. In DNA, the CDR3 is TGTGCCACCAGTGATGGAGGGAGGGGCTCCTACGAGCAGTACTTC.

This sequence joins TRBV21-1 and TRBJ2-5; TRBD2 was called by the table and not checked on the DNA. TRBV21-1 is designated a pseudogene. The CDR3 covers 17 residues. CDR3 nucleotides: TGTGCCAGCAGCAAGAGACTAGCGGGGGCCTTTAAAGAGACCCAGTACTTC. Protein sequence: CASSKRLAGAFKETQYF.

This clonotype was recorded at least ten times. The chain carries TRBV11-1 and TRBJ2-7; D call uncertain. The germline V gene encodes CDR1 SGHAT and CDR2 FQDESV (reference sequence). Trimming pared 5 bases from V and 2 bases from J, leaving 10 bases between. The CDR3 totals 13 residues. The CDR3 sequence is CASSPPGAYEQYF. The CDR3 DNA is TGTGCCAGCAGCCCTCCAGGAGCCTACGAGCAGTACTTC.

The CDR3 reads CASSLEGASANQPQHF. The CDR3 nucleotides read TGTGCCAGCAGCTTGGAGGGGGCATCAGCCAATCAGCCCCAGCATTTT. The genes are TRBV7-2 and TRBJ1-5; 7 bases agree with TRBD1. CDR3 length equals 16 residues. V shed 3 bases, J shed 3 bases, and the junction held 8 bases outside the gene matches. The germline CDR1 and CDR2 sequences are SGHTA and FQGNSA.

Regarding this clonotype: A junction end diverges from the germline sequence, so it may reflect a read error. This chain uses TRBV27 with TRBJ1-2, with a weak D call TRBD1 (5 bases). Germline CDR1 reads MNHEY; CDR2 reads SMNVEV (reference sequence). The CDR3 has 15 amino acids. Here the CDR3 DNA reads TGTGCCAGCAGTCCCTGGGCAGGGAGGAACTGTGGCTACACCTTC. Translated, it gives CASSPWAGRNCGYTF.

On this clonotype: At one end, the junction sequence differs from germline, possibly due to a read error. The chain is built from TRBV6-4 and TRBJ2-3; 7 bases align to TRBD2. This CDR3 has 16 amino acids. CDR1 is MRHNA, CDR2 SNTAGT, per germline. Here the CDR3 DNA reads TGTGCCGGCAGCCCCGGCTTGGGAGGGAGCACAGATACGCAGTATTTT. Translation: CAGSPGLGGSTDTQYF.

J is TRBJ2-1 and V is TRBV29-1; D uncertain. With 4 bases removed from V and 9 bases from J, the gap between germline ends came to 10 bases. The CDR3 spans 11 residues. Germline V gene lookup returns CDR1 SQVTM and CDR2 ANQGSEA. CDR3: CSVVPSVEQFF. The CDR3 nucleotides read TGCAGCGTTGTTCCCTCGGTTGAGCAGTTCTTC.

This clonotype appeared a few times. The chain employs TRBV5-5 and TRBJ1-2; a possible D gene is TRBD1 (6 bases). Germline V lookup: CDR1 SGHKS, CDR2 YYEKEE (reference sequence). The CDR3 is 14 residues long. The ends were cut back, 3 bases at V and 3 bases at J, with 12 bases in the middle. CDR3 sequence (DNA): TGTGCCAGCAGCTGGGCGGGGGCGGACTATGGCTACACCTTC. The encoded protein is CASSWAGADYGYTF.

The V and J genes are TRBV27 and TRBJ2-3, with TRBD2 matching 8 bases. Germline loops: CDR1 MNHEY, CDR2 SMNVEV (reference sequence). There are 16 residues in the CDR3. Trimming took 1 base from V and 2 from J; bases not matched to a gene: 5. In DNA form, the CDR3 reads TGTGCCAGCAGTTTATTCGGCGGGAGGCTCACAGATACGCAGTATTTT. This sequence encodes CASSLFGGRLTDTQYF.

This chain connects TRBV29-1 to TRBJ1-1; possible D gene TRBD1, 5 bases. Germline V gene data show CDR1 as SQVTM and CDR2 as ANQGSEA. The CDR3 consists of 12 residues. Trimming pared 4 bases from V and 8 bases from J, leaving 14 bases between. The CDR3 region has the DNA TGCAGCGTTGTCGGAGCGGGGACCGAAGCTTTCTTT. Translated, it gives CSVVGAGTEAFF.

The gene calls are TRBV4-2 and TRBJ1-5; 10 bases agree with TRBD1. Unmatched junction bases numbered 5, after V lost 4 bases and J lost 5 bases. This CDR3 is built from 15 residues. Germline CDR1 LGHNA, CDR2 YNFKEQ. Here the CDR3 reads CASSLWTGGYQPQHF. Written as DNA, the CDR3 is TGTGCCAGCAGCCTCTGGACAGGGGGTTATCAGCCCCAGCATTTT.

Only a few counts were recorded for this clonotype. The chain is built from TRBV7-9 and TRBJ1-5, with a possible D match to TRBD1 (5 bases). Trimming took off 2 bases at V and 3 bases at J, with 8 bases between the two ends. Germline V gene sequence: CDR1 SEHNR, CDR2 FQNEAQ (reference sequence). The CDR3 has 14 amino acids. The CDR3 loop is CASSLSGNNQPQHF. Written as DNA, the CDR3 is TGTGCCAGCAGCTTATCAGGGAACAATCAGCCCCAGCATTTT.